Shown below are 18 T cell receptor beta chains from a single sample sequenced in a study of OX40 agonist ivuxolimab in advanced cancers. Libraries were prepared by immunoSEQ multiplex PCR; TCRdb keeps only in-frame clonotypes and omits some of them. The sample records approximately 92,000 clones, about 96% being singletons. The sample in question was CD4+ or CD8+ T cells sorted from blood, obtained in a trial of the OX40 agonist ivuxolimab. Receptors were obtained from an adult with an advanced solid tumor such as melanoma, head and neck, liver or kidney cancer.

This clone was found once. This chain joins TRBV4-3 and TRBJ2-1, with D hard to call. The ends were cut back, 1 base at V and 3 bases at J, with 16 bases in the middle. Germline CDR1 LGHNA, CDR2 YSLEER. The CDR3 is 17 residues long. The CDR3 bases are TGCGCCAGCAGCCAAGGTGCTGGGCAGGCGATCTACAATGAGCAGTTCTTC. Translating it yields CASSQGAGQAIYNEQFF.

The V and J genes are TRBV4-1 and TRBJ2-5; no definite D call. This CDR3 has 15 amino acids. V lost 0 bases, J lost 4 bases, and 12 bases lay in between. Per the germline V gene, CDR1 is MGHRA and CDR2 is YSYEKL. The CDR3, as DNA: TGCGCCAGCAGCCAAGATCCGGGCAAGCGAGAGACCCAGTACTTC. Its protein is CASSQDPGKRETQYF.

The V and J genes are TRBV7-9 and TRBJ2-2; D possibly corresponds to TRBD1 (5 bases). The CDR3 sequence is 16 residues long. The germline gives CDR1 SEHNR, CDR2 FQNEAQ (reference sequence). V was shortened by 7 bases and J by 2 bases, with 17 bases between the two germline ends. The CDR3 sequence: CASTLSGRENTGELFF. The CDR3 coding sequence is TGTGCCAGCACCCTCTCTGGCAGGGAAAACACCGGGGAGCTGTTTTTT.

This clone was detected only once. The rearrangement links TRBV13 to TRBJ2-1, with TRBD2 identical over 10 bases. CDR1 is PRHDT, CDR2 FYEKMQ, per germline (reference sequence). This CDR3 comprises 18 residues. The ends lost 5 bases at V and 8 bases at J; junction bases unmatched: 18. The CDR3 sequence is CASSQLRSGRAEDHEQFF. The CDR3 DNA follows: TGTGCCAGCAGCCAGCTTCGGAGCGGGAGGGCCGAGGATCATGAGCAGTTCTTC.

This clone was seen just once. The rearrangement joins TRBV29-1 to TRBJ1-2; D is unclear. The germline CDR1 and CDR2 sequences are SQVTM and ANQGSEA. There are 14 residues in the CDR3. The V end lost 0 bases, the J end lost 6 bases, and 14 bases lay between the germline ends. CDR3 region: CSVEDSGGSNGYTF. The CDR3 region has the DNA TGCAGCGTTGAAGACTCGGGCGGGTCCAATGGCTACACCTTC.

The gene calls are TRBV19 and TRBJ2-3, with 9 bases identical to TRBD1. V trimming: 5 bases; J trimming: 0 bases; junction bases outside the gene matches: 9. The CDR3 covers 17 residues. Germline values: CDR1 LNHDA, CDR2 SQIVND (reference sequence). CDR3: CASSPGQGPSSTDTQYF. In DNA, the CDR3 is TGTGCCAGTAGTCCGGGACAGGGACCGAGTAGCACAGATACGCAGTATTTT.

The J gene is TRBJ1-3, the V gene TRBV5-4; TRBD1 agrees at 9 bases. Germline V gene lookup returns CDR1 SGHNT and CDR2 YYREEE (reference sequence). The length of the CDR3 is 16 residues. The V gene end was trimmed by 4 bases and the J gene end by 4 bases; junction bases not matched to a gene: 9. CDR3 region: CASSEHRGRTGNTIYF. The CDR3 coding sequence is TGTGCCAGCAGCGAACACAGGGGGCGCACCGGAAACACCATATATTTT.

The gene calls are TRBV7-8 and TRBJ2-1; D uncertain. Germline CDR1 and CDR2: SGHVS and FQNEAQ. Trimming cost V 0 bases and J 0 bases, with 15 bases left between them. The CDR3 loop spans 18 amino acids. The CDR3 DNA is TGTGCCAGCAGCTTAGCGACACTTTGGGGAAGCTCCTACAATGAGCAGTTCTTC. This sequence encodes CASSLATLWGSSYNEQFF.

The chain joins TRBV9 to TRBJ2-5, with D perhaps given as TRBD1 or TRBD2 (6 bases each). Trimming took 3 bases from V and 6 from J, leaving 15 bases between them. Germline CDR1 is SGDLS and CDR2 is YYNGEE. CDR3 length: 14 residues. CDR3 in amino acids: CASSEGGQGKTQYF. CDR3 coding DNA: TGTGCCAGCAGCGAGGGGGGCCAGGGAAAGACCCAGTACTTC.

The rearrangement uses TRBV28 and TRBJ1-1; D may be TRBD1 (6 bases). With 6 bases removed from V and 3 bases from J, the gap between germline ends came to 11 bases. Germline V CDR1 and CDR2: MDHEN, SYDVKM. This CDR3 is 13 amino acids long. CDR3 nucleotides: TGTGCCAGCAGCCTACAGGGAGACACTGAAGCTTTCTTT. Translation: CASSLQGDTEAFF.

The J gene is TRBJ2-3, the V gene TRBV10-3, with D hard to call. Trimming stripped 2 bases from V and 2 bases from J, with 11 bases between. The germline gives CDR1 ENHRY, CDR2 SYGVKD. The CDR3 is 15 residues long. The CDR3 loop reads CAISEPETITDTQYF. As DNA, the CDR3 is TGTGCCATCAGTGAGCCAGAAACGATCACAGATACGCAGTATTTT.

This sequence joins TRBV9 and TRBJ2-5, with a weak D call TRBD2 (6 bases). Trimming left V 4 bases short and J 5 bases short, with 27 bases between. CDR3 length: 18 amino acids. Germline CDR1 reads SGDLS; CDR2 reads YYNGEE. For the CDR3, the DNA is TGTGCCAGCAGCCAAAGTCGGCAGGTAGCGGAAGGGTGGGAGACCCAGTACTTC. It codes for CASSQSRQVAEGWETQYF.

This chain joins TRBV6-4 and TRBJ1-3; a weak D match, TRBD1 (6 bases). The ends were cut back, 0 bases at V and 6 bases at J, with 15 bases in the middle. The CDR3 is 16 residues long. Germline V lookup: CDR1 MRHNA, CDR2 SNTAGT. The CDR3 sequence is CASSDSITAGENTIYF. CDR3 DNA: TGTGCCAGCAGTGACTCTATAACGGCAGGGGAAAACACCATATATTTT.

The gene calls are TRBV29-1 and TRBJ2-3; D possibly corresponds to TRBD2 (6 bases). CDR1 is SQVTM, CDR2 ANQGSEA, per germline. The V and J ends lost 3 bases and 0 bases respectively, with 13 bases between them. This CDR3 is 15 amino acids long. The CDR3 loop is CSVEGDFSSTDTQYF. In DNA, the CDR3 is TGCAGCGTTGAGGGGGACTTTTCTAGCACAGATACGCAGTATTTT.

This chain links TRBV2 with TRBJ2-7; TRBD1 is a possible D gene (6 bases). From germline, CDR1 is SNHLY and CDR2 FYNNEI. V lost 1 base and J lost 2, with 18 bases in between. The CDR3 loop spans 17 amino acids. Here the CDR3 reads CASSEDGEGGKTYEQYF. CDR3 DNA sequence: TGTGCCAGCAGTGAAGATGGAGAAGGGGGTAAAACCTACGAGCAGTACTTC. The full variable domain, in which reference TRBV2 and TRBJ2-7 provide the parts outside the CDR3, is EPEVTQTPSHQVTQMGQEVILRCVPISNHLYFYWYRQILGQKVEFLVSFYNNEISEKSEIFDDQFSVERPDGSNFTLKIRSTKLEDSAMYFCASSEDGEGGKTYEQYFGPGTRLTVT.

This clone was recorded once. CDR3 nucleotide sequence: TGTGCCAGCAGTTCCACCGGGACGCCTTCCTACGAGCAGTACTTC. This translates into CASSSTGTPSYEQYF. This chain connects TRBV28 to TRBJ2-5; either TRBD1 or TRBD2 may supply D (5 bases each). The DNA end is more similar to TRBJ2-7, so the J call may be wrong. Germline CDR1 MDHEN, CDR2 SYDVKM. The CDR3 has 15 amino acids.

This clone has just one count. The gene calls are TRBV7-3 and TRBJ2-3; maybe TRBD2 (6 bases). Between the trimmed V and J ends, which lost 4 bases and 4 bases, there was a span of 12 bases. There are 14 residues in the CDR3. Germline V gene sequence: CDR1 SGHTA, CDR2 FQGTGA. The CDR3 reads CASSSPDYADTQYF. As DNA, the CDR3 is TGTGCCAGCAGCTCACCGGACTATGCAGATACGCAGTATTTT.

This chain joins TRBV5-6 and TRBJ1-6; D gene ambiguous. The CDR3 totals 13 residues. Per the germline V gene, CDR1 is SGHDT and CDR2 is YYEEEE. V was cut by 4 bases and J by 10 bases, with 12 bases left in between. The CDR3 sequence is CASSLLGVSPLHF. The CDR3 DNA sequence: TGTGCCAGCAGCCTCCTTGGGGTCTCACCCCTCCACTTT.